These T cell receptor beta chains were read from a single sample in a study of cytomegalovirus exposure and HLA in healthy donors. Generated by immunoSEQ multiplex PCR, the TCRdb table keeps only in-frame clones and is missing some. Of approximately 300,000 clones listed, just over 85% are singletons. The sample was PBMCs. These receptor sequences come from a young woman in good health and CMV-seronegative. CDR3s include the opening cysteine and the closing phenylalanine or tryptophan. The D gene is left open where the match is weak. For some rows the clone size is stated as once, few or many, or as a class when expanded; others skip it.

v_call,clone_size,d_call,j_call,cdr3_aa,cdr3_nt
TRBV18,NA,TRBD2,TRBJ2-1,CASSPLAGGLWDNEQFF,TGTGCCAGCTCCCCCCTAGCGGGAGGTCTCTGGGACAATGAGCAGTTCTTC
TRBV27,NA,NA,TRBJ1-4,CASSNTPQSANEKLFF,TGTGCCAGCAGTAACACCCCTCAGTCAGCTAATGAAAAACTGTTTTTT
TRBV6-9,NA,TRBD2,TRBJ2-7,CASSHRGLAVYEQYF,TGTGCCAGCAGCCACAGAGGACTAGCAGTCTACGAGCAGTACTTC
TRBV7-2,NA,TRBD2,TRBJ2-1,CASSLLAGAGYNEQFF,TGTGCCAGCAGCTTACTAGCGGGAGCCGGCTACAATGAGCAGTTCTTC
TRBV9,NA,NA,TRBJ1-3,CASSVLSVGGNTIYF,TGTGCCAGCAGCGTTCTTTCCGTTGGCGGAAACACCATATATTTT
TRBV7-2,NA,TRBD2,TRBJ2-7,CASSLGGPGLVSEQYF,TGTGCCAGCAGCTTAGGAGGGCCGGGACTAGTGAGCGAGCAGTACTTC
TRBV4-3,NA,NA,TRBJ2-2,CASRRTANTGELFF,TGCGCCAGCAGGAGAACCGCGAACACCGGGGAGCTGTTTTTT
TRBV11-3,NA,NA,TRBJ2-3,CASSPRAVDTDTQYF,TGTGCCAGCAGCCCGAGGGCCGTCGACACAGATACGCAGTATTTT
TRBV7-3,NA,NA,TRBJ2-2,CASSRVTGELFF,TGTGCCAGCAGTCGGGTCACCGGGGAGCTGTTTTTT
TRBV27,NA,NA,TRBJ1-2,CASSSDRIYGYTF,TGTGCCAGCAGTAGTGACAGGATCTATGGCTACACCTTC
TRBV6-1,few,TRBD2,TRBJ2-7,CASRAMGGNSYEQYF,TGTGCCAGCAGAGCCATGGGGGGGAATTCCTACGAGCAGTACTTC
TRBV11-2,NA,TRBD2,TRBJ2-7,CASSLIVAGLAGYEQYF,TGTGCCAGCAGCTTGATAGTAGCGGGACTAGCAGGCTACGAGCAGTACTTC
TRBV6-6,NA,NA,TRBJ1-5,CASRGNQPQHF,TGTGCCAGCCGCGGCAATCAGCCCCAGCATTTT
TRBV18,NA,TRBD1,TRBJ2-7,CASSGTGTGIEQYF,TGTGCCAGCTCCGGAACCGGGACAGGGATCGAGCAGTACTTC
TRBV4-3,NA,TRBD2,TRBJ2-2,CASSRSGLAGGDTGELFF,TGCGCCAGCAGTCGCTCTGGACTAGCGGGAGGTGACACCGGGGAGCTGTTTTTT
TRBV7-2,NA,NA,TRBJ2-7,CASSASLGGYEQYF,TGTGCCAGCAGCGCCAGCCTGGGGGGTTACGAGCAGTACTTC
TRBV19,NA,TRBD1,TRBJ1-2,CASSLPDRGGYTF,TGTGCCAGTAGTCTCCCGGACAGGGGTGGCTACACCTTC
TRBV7-2,once,TRBD1,TRBJ2-7,CASSLFPTGILEQYF,TGTGCCAGCAGCTTATTCCCGACAGGGATTCTGGAGCAGTACTTC
TRBV6-4,NA,NA,TRBJ1-1,CASSDSGQGYTEAFF,TGTGCCAGCAGTGACTCGGGGCAGGGCTACACTGAAGCTTTCTTT
TRBV9,NA,TRBD2,TRBJ2-7,CASSVAAGGYEQYF,TGTGCCAGCAGCGTAGCTGCGGGAGGCTACGAGCAGTACTTC
TRBV7-2,NA,NA,TRBJ2-5,CASSRAQETQYF,TGTGCCAGCAGCAGAGCCCAAGAGACCCAGTACTTC
TRBV7-2,NA,NA,TRBJ2-5,CASSLVRGAQETQYF,TGTGCCAGCAGCTTAGTTCGGGGGGCGCAGGAGACCCAGTACTTC
TRBV4-1,NA,TRBD2,TRBJ2-7,CASSLNPLLAVRVYEQYF,TGCGCCAGCAGCCTAAACCCCTTACTAGCGGTCCGTGTCTACGAGCAGTACTTC
TRBV14,few,NA,TRBJ1-2,CASSQEWFRGGYTF,TGTGCCAGCAGCCAAGAGTGGTTCCGCGGGGGCTACACCTTC
TRBV6-6,NA,NA,TRBJ2-5,CASSRVKEETQYF,TGTGCCAGCAGCCGAGTCAAGGAGGAGACCCAGTACTTC
TRBV30,NA,NA,TRBJ1-1,CAGGRRDTEAFF,TGTGCCGGTGGGAGGAGGGACACTGAAGCTTTCTTT
TRBV30,NA,NA,TRBJ2-3,CAWSGQGTDTQYF,TGTGCCTGGAGTGGACAGGGCACAGATACGCAGTATTTT
TRBV6-6,NA,NA,TRBJ2-7,CASSVSYYEQYF,TGTGCCAGCAGTGTTAGCTACTACGAGCAGTACTTC
TRBV7-3,once,TRBD2,TRBJ2-1,CASSLASGAYNEQFF,TGTGCCAGCAGCTTAGCTAGCGGAGCCTACAATGAGCAGTTCTTC
TRBV28,NA,NA,TRBJ2-7,CASLTGSRAYEQYF,TGTGCCAGCCTTACAGGGTCGAGGGCCTACGAGCAGTACTTC
TRBV5-1,NA,NA,TRBJ1-1,CASSTLSQATEAFF,TGCGCCAGCAGCACGCTCAGCCAGGCCACTGAAGCTTTCTTT
TRBV28,NA,NA,TRBJ2-2,CASSLSEGLNTGELFF,TGTGCCAGCAGCCTCTCGGAGGGCCTGAACACCGGGGAGCTGTTTTTT
TRBV5-1,NA,NA,TRBJ2-5,CASSLTHRQVLRGQETQYF,TGCGCCAGCAGCTTGACCCACCGCCAGGTCCTCCGGGGGCAAGAGACCCAGTACTTC
TRBV19,NA,TRBD1,TRBJ2-7,CASSTLTGGYYEQYF,TGTGCCAGTAGTACCCTTACAGGGGGCTATTACGAGCAGTACTTC
TRBV27,NA,NA,TRBJ2-1,CASSLGQMAGNEQFF,TGTGCCAGCAGCCTGGGACAAATGGCGGGCAATGAGCAGTTCTTC
TRBV25-1,NA,NA,TRBJ1-4,CASSDREGARLFF,TGTGCCAGCAGTGACCGGGAAGGTGCAAGACTGTTTTTT
TRBV7-6,NA,TRBD2,TRBJ2-2,CASSPSGGGELFF,TGTGCCAGCAGCCCCTCGGGAGGCGGGGAGCTGTTTTTT
TRBV9,NA,NA,TRBJ2-2,CASSADHRTDTGELFF,TGTGCCAGCAGCGCAGACCACAGGACAGACACCGGGGAGCTGTTTTTT
TRBV29-1,NA,TRBD1,TRBJ1-1,CSVAYRGRENTEAFF,TGCAGCGTTGCCTACAGGGGCCGGGAGAACACTGAAGCTTTCTTT
TRBV28,NA,NA,TRBJ2-1,CASSFMTSEQFF,TGTGCCAGCAGTTTTATGACTTCTGAGCAGTTCTTC
TRBV19,NA,TRBD1,TRBJ1-5,CASRGQGGQPQHF,TGTGCCAGTAGAGGACAGGGGGGTCAGCCCCAGCATTTT
TRBV7-3,NA,NA,TRBJ2-3,CASSLTGPSTDTQYF,TGTGCCAGCAGCCTTACAGGGCCGAGCACAGATACGCAGTATTTT
TRBV5-6,NA,TRBD2,TRBJ2-5,CASSLLAGGRETQYF,TGTGCCAGCAGCTTGCTAGCGGGAGGTAGAGAGACCCAGTACTTC
TRBV7-8,NA,TRBD1,TRBJ2-2,CASNTQGDTGELFF,TGTGCCAGCAACACGCAGGGGGACACCGGGGAGCTGTTTTTT
TRBV6-5,NA,NA,TRBJ2-4,CASSSPAVAKNIQYF,TGTGCCAGCAGTTCCCCTGCGGTAGCCAAAAACATTCAGTACTTC
TRBV5-4,once,TRBD1,TRBJ2-2,CASRPGQANTGELFF,TGTGCCAGCAGGCCGGGACAGGCCAACACCGGGGAGCTGTTTTTT
TRBV2,few,TRBD2,TRBJ2-3,CASTGLAGHTDTQYF,TGTGCCAGCACCGGACTAGCGGGGCACACAGATACGCAGTATTTT
TRBV27,NA,TRBD1,TRBJ1-5,CASRTQGNANQPQHF,TGTGCCAGCAGAACACAGGGGAATGCCAATCAGCCCCAGCATTTT
TRBV10-3,NA,TRBD1,TRBJ1-1,CAISDPGQGDTEAFF,TGTGCCATCAGTGACCCCGGACAGGGGGACACTGAAGCTTTCTTT
TRBV5-1,NA,TRBD2,TRBJ2-3,CASSLAIAGDTTDTQYF,TGCGCCAGCAGCTTGGCTATCGCGGGAGACACCACAGATACGCAGTATTTT
TRBV6-5,few,NA,TRBJ1-2,CASSYSIGQIYYGYTF,TGTGCCAGCAGTTACTCGATCGGACAGATTTACTATGGCTACACCTTC
TRBV2,NA,NA,TRBJ2-4,CASSESHNQNIQYF,TGTGCCAGCAGTGAATCCCACAACCAAAACATTCAGTACTTC
TRBV5-4,NA,TRBD2,TRBJ2-7,CASSPGGLAVYEQYF,TGTGCCAGCAGCCCTGGGGGACTAGCGGTCTACGAGCAGTACTTC
TRBV6-5,NA,TRBD2,TRBJ2-7,CASSYEAGSREQYF,TGTGCCAGCAGTTACGAAGCGGGATCACGGGAGCAGTACTTC
TRBV27,NA,TRBD1,TRBJ2-7,CASSLGTGGNEQYF,TGTGCCAGCAGTTTAGGGACAGGGGGAAACGAGCAGTACTTC
TRBV5-6,NA,NA,TRBJ2-2,CASSLVSGELFF,TGTGCCAGCAGCTTGGTATCCGGGGAGCTGTTTTTT
TRBV19,many,NA,TRBJ2-7,CASSAQGSGYEQYF,TGTGCCAGTAGCGCACAGGGAAGCGGCTACGAGCAGTACTTC